Listed below are T cell receptor beta chains from one sample, sequenced in a study of cytotoxic CD8 clonotypes in ibrutinib-treated CLL. Here immunoSEQ multiplex PCR was the method, and the copy in TCRdb shows in-frame clones only, minus some. Here the sample spans about 68,000 clones, around 65% being singletons. The material sequenced was PBMCs, taken after 12 months of ibrutinib treatment. All receptors derive from a human donor with chronic lymphocytic leukemia. CDR3s include the opening cysteine and the closing phenylalanine or tryptophan. D genes are given only for firm matches. Size tells how often a clone was seen (once, few, many) or the class of an expanded clone, and some rows leave it out.

TRBV11-3	TRBD2	.	TRBJ2-3	CASRAGGSTDTQYF	TGTGCCAGCAGGGCCGGGGGGAGCACAGATACGCAGTATTTT
TRBV7-8	.	.	TRBJ1-1	CASSFSSPSRRTEAFF	TGTGCCAGCAGCTTTAGTTCCCCCTCTAGAAGGACTGAAGCTTTCTTT
TRBV4-3	.	few	TRBJ1-4	CASSQDSGGGEKLFF	TGCGCCAGCAGCCAAGACTCTGGGGGCGGGGAAAAACTGTTTTTT
TRBV5-1	TRBD2	.	TRBJ2-7	CASSTGLAGGIPYEQYF	TGCGCCAGCAGCACGGGACTAGCGGGGGGTATCCCCTACGAGCAGTACTTC
TRBV19	.	.	TRBJ2-7	CASSIGQGNYEQYF	TGTGCCAGTAGTATAGGGCAGGGAAACTACGAGCAGTACTTC
TRBV29-1	TRBD2	.	TRBJ2-1	CSVWGGRSDEQFF	TGCAGCGTTTGGGGGGGGAGAAGCGATGAGCAGTTCTTC
TRBV5-1	TRBD1	.	TRBJ1-2	CASSLGGQGPYNFGYTF	TGCGCCAGCAGCTTGGGGGGACAGGGGCCGTACAATTTCGGCTACACCTTC
TRBV14	TRBD1	.	TRBJ1-6	CASSQESSRGQGQDISPLHF	TGTGCCAGCAGCCAAGAGTCCTCTCGGGGACAGGGGCAGGATATCTCACCCCTCCACTTT
TRBV27	.	.	TRBJ2-7	CASSLSLQGYEQYF	TGTGCCAGCAGTTTATCGTTACAGGGCTACGAGCAGTACTTC
TRBV6-5	.	once	TRBJ2-7	CASSYSGPTLSYEQYF	TGTGCCAGCAGTTATTCGGGGCCGACTCTCTCCTACGAGCAGTACTTC
TRBV19	.	.	TRBJ1-2	CASSIVGYGYTF	TGTGCCAGTAGTATAGTAGGCTATGGCTACACCTTC
TRBV4-1	TRBD1	once	TRBJ1-1	CASSHKDRGLSTEAFF	TGCGCCAGCAGCCATAAAGACAGGGGATTAAGCACTGAAGCTTTCTTT
TRBV27	TRBD1	.	TRBJ2-7	CASSFTGTGGSSPLIEQYF	TGTGCCAGCAGTTTTACCGGGACAGGGGGTTCTTCCCCCTTGATCGAGCAGTACTTC
TRBV6-5	.	.	TRBJ2-7	CASSYGPGIYEQYF	TGTGCCAGCAGTTACGGTCCGGGGATATACGAGCAGTACTTC
TRBV10-3	TRBD1	once	TRBJ2-1	CAIGGGQGLSSSYNEQFF	TGTGCCATCGGTGGGGGACAGGGACTCTCCAGCTCCTACAATGAGCAGTTCTTC
TRBV5-1	.	.	TRBJ1-4	CASGKQGATNEKLFF	TGCGCCAGCGGGAAACAGGGAGCAACTAATGAAAAACTGTTTTTT